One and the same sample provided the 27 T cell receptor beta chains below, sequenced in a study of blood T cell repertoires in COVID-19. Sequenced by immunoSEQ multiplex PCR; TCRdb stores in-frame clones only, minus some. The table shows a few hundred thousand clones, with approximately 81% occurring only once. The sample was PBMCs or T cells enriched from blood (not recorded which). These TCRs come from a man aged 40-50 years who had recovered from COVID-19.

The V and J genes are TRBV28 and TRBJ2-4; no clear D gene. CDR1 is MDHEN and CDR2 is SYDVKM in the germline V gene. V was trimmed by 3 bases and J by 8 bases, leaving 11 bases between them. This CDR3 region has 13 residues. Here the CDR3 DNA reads TGTGCCAGCAGTTTTCGTAAGGCGGACATTCAGTACTTC. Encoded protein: CASSFRKADIQYF.

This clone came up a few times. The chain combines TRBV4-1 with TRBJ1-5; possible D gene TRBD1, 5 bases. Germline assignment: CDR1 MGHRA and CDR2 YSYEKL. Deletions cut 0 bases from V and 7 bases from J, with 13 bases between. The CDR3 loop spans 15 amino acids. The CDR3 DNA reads TGCGCCAGCAGCCAAGAGGGCCAGGGCAGCCAGCCCCAGCATTTT. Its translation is CASSQEGQGSQPQHF.

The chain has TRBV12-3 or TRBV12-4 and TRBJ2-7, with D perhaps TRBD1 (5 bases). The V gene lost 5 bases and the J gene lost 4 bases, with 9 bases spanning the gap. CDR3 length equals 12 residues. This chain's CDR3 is CASSLQDYEQYF. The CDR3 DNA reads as TGTGCCAGCAGTCTACAGGATTACGAGCAGTACTTC.

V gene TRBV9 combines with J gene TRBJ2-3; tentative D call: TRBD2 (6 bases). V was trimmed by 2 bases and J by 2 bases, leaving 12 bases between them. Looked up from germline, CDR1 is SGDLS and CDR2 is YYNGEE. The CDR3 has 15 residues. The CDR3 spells CASSVEGRDTDTQYF. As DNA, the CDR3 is TGTGCCAGCAGCGTGGAGGGCCGGGACACAGATACGCAGTATTTT.

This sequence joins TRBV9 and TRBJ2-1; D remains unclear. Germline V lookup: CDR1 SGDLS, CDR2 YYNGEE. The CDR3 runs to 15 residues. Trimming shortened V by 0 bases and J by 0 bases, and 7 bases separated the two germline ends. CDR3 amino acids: CASSVGLRSYNEQFF. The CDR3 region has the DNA TGTGCCAGCAGCGTAGGACTTCGCTCCTACAATGAGCAGTTCTTC.

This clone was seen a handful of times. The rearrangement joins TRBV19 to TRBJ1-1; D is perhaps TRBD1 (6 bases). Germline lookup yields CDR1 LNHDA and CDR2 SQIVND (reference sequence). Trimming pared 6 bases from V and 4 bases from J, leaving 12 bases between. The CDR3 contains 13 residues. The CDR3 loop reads CASRQGGGTEAFF. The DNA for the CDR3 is TGTGCCAGTAGACAGGGTGGAGGCACTGAAGCTTTCTTT.

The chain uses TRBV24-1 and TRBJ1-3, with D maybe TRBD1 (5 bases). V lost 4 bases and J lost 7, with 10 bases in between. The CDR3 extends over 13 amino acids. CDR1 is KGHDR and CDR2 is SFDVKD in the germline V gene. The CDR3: CATSEPRGNTIYF. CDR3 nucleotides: TGTGCCACCAGTGAGCCAAGGGGCAACACCATATATTTT.

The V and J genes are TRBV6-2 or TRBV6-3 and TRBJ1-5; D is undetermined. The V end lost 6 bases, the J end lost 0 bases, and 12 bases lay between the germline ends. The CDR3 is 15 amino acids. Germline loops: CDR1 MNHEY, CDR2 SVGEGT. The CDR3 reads CASSQTFYSNQPQHF. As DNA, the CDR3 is TGTGCCAGCAGCCAGACATTTTATAGCAATCAGCCCCAGCATTTT.

The DNA of the CDR3 is TGTGCCAGCAGTCAATCGACAGGGGGCTACACTGAAGCTTTCTTT. Its translation is CASSQSTGGYTEAFF. The chain carries TRBV21-1 and TRBJ1-1; the table assigns TRBD1, which was not confirmed against the DNA. TRBV21-1 corresponds to a pseudogene. This CDR3 has 15 residues.

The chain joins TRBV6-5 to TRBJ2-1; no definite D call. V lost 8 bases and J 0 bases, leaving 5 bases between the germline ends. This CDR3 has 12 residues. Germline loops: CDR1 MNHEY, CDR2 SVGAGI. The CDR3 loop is CASSLSYNEQFF. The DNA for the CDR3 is TGTGCCAGCTCACTCTCCTACAATGAGCAGTTCTTC.

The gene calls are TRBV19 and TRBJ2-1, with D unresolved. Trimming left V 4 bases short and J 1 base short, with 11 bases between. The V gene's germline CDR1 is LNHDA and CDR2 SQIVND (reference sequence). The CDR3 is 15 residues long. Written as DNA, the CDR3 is TGTGCCAGTAGTACCCTGCAGGCGTCCTACAATGAGCAGTTCTTC. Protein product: CASSTLQASYNEQFF.

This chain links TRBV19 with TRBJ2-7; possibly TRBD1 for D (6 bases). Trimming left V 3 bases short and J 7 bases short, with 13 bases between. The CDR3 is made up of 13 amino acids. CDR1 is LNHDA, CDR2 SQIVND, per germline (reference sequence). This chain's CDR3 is CASSIWWGTEQYF. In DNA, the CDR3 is TGTGCCAGTAGTATTTGGTGGGGGACAGAGCAGTACTTC.

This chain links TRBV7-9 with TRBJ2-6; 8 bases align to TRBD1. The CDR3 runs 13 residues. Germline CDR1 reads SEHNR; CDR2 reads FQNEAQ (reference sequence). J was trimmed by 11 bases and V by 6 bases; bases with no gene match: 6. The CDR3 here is CASSQMTGDVLTF. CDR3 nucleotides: TGTGCCAGCAGTCAGATGACAGGGGACGTCCTGACTTTC.

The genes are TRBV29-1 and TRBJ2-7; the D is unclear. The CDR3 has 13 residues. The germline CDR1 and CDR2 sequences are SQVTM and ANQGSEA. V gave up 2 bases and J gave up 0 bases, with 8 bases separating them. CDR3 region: CSVERSNSYEQYF. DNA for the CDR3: TGCAGCGTTGAAAGGAGTAACTCCTACGAGCAGTACTTC.

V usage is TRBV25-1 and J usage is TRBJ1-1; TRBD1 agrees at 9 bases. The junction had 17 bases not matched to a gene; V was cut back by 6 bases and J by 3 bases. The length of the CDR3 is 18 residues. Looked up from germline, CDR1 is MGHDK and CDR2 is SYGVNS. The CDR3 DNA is TGTGCCAGCAGGCCCACTCGTCCCGGGACAGGGTCGGACACTGAAGCTTTCTTT. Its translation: CASRPTRPGTGSDTEAFF. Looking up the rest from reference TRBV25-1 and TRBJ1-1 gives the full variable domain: EADIYQTPRYLVIGTGKKITLECSQTMGHDKMYWYQQDPGMELHLIHYSYGVNSTEKGDLSSESTVSRIRTEHFPLTLESARPSHTSQYLCASRPTRPGTGSDTEAFFGQGTRLTVV.

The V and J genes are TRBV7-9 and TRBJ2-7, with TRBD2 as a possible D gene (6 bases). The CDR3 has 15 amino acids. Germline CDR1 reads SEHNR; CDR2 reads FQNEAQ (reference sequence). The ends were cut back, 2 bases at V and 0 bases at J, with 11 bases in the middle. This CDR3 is CASSLSGSSSYEQYF. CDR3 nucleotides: TGTGCCAGCAGCTTAAGCGGGTCGAGCTCCTACGAGCAGTACTTC.

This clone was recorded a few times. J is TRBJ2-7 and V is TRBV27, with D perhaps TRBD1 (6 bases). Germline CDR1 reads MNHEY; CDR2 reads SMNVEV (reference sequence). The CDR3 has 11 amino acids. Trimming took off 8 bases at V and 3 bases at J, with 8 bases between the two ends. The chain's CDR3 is CASGQFYEQYF. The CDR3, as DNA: TGTGCCAGCGGACAGTTCTACGAGCAGTACTTC.

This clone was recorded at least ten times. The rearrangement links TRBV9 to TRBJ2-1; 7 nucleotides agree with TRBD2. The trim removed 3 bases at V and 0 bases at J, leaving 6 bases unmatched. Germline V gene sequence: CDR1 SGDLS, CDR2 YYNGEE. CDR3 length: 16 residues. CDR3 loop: CASSAESGNSYNEQFF. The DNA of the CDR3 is TGTGCCAGCAGCGCGGAGAGCGGGAACTCCTACAATGAGCAGTTCTTC.

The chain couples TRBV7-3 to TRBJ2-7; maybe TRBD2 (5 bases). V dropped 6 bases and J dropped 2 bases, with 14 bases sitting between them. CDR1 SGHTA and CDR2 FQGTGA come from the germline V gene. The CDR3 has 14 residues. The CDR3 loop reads CASRIPGNTYEQYF. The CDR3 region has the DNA TGTGCCAGCAGGATACCGGGAAATACCTACGAGCAGTACTTC.

The CDR3 bases are TGTGCCAGCAGTCGGGTGTTGAACACTGAAGCTTTCTTT. Encoded protein: CASSRVLNTEAFF. This chain links TRBV3-1 (or the pseudogene TRBV3-2) with TRBJ1-1; D is undetermined. The CDR3 has 13 amino acids. Germline V gene data show CDR1 as LGHDT and CDR2 as YNNKEL (reference sequence). V lost 6 bases to trimming and J lost 0 bases, with 8 bases between them.

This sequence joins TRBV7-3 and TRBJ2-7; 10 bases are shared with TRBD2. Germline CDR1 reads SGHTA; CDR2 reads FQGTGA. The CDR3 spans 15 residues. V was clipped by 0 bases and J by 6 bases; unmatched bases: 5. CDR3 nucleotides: TGTGCCAGCAGCTTAACCCTAGCGGGAGCTGGCGAGCAGTACTTC. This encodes CASSLTLAGAGEQYF. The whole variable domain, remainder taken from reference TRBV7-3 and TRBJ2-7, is GAGVSQTPSNKVTEKGKYVELRCDPISGHTALYWYRQSLGQGPEFLIYFQGTGAADDSGLPNDRFFAVRPEGSVSTLKIQRTERGDSAVYLCASSLTLAGAGEQYFGPGTRLTVT.

The CDR3 DNA is TGTGCCACGGGCCGAGGGAGATTGGGTGAAAAACTGTTTTTT. Protein product: CATGRGRLGEKLFF. This chain connects TRBV19 to TRBJ1-4; D call uncertain. Germline assignment: CDR1 LNHDA and CDR2 SQIVND (reference sequence). The germline V and J ends were trimmed by 10 bases and 7 bases, with 19 bases remaining between them. The CDR3 has 14 amino acids.

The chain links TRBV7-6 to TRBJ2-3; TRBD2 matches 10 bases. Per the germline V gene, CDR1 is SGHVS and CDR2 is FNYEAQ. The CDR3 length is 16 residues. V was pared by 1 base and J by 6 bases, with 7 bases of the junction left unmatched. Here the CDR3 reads CASSLGLAGPTDTQYF. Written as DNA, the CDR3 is TGTGCCAGCAGCTTAGGACTAGCGGGCCCCACGGATACGCAGTATTTT.

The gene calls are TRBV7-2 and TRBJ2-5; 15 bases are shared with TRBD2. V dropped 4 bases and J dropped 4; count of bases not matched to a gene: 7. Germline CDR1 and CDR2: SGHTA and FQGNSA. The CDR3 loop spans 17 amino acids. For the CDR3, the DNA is TGTGCCAGCAGCTCGATACCGGGACTAGCGGGAGGAGAGACCCAGTACTTC. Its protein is CASSSIPGLAGGETQYF. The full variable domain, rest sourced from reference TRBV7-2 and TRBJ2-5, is GAGVSQSPSNKVTEKGKDVELRCDPISGHTALYWYRQSLGQGLEFLIYFQGNSAPDKSGLPSDRFSAERTGGSVSTLTIQRTQQEDSAVYLCASSSIPGLAGGETQYFGPGTRLLVL.

The CDR3 DNA is TGTGCCACGGGAGCAGTCATGAACACTGAAGCTTTCTTT. Its translation: CATGAVMNTEAFF. This chain uses TRBV6-5 with TRBJ1-1; D call uncertain. The CDR3 length is 13 residues. V was clipped by 10 bases and J by 0 bases, with 12 bases between them. CDR1 MNHEY and CDR2 SVGAGI come from the germline V gene.

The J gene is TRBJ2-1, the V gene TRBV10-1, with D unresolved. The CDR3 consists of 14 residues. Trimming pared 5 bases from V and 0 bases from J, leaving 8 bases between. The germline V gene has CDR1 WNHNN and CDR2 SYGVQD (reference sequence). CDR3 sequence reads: CASSIWSSYNEQFF. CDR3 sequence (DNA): TGCGCCAGCAGTATCTGGAGCTCCTACAATGAGCAGTTCTTC.

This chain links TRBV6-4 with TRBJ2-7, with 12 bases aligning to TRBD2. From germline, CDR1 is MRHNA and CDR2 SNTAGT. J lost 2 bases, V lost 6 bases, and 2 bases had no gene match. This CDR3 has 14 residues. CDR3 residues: CASSRTSGAYEQYF. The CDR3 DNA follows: TGTGCCAGCAGCCGGACTAGCGGGGCCTACGAGCAGTACTTC.